These 27 T cell receptor beta chains share one sample of origin, sequenced in a study of T-cell reconstitution after alpha-beta-depleted transplantation in children. Molecular barcoding with unique molecular identifiers was used for the TCRbeta library. A single record per CDR3 protein comes from TCRdb applying MiXCR to the PCR reads. The table includes 900,000 or so distinct CDR3 sequences, roughly 15% detected once. The source was PBMCs, mostly from graft donor cells, collected 360 days after TCRalphabeta/CD19-depleted stem cell transplant. These receptors all stem from a male patient between 10 and 17 years old who had a stem cell transplant for acute lymphoblastic leukemia, so the T cells may come from the graft donor.

This chain links TRBV12-3 or TRBV12-4 with TRBJ2-7; perhaps TRBD1 as D (6 bases). Trimming cost V 5 bases and J 4 bases, with 21 bases left between them. The CDR3 sequence is 16 residues long. CDR3 nucleotide sequence: TGTGCCAGCAGTCCATATCTACAGGGCACTCGGTACGAGCAGTACTTC. It is translated as CASSPYLQGTRYEQYF.

The V gene is TRBV24-1, the J gene TRBJ1-4, with 9 bases that match TRBD1. V lost 4 bases and J lost 2; bases outside the gene matches: 7. CDR3 length: 17 residues. From germline, CDR1 is KGHDR and CDR2 SFDVKD. CDR3 DNA sequence: TGTGCCACCAGTGAACGGCCGGGACAGGGTACTAATGAAAAACTGTTTTTT. This codes for CATSERPGQGTNEKLFF.

This clonotype was found a few times. V and J are TRBV11-1 and TRBJ2-6; D tentatively reads TRBD1 or TRBD2 (5 bases each). Germline CDR1 is SGHAT and CDR2 is FQDESV (reference sequence). The V end lost 1 base, the J end lost 0 bases, and 13 bases lay between the germline ends. The CDR3 loop spans 18 amino acids. The CDR3 DNA follows: TGTGCCAGCAGCTTAGGGAGGACAAGTAGCTCTGGGGCCAACGTCCTGACTTTC. It specifies CASSLGRTSSSGANVLTF. Full variable domain (missing parts from reference TRBV11-1 and TRBJ2-6): EAEVAQSPRYKITEKSQAVAFWCDPISGHATLYWYRQILGQGPELLVQFQDESVVDDSQLPKDRFSAERLKGVDSTLKIQPAELGDSAMYLCASSLGRTSSSGANVLTFGAGSRLTVL.

The genes are TRBV13 and TRBJ2-7; D tentatively reads TRBD1 or TRBD2 (6 bases each). The V and J ends lost 0 bases and 3 bases respectively, with 15 bases between them. CDR1 is PRHDT and CDR2 is FYEKMQ in the germline V gene (reference sequence). CDR3 size: 16 residues. The CDR3 is CASSLGLVRGDYEQYF. CDR3 in DNA: TGTGCCAGCAGCTTAGGCCTAGTTAGGGGGGACTACGAGCAGTACTTC.

In this sample, this clonotype turned up a few times. The chain is built from TRBV6-1 and TRBJ1-4; 8 nucleotides line up with TRBD1. The V segment lost 6 bases and the J segment 6 bases; nucleotides outside the gene matches: 6. This CDR3 is 14 amino acids long. Germline CDR1 and CDR2: MNHNS and SASEGT. The CDR3 DNA reads TGTGCCAGCAGAGAGGACAGGGTCCATGAAAAACTGTTTTTT. The encoded protein is CASREDRVHEKLFF.

This chain uses TRBV4-2 with TRBJ2-2; D is perhaps TRBD1 or TRBD2 (5 bases each). The CDR3 runs to 17 residues. CDR1 and CDR2 (germline): LGHNA, YNFKEQ. V lost 0 bases to trimming and J lost 4 bases, with 15 bases between them. The CDR3 DNA is TGTGCCAGCAGCCAAGATGGGGCGGGCAGGAGCACCGGGGAGCTGTTTTTT. Amino acids: CASSQDGAGRSTGELFF.

This clonotype occurred many times. The chain has TRBV5-1 and TRBJ2-7; D not resolved. The germline CDR1 and CDR2 sequences are SGHRS and YFSETQ. The CDR3 is made up of 15 amino acids. Trimming took 0 bases from V and 0 from J, leaving 10 bases between them. The CDR3 nucleotides are TGCGCCAGCAGCTTGGCGTCGGCCCGCTCCTACGAGCAGTACTTC. The encoded protein is CASSLASARSYEQYF.

This chain connects TRBV7-9 to TRBJ2-7; TRBD1 agrees at 7 bases. The CDR3 has 16 amino acids. Trimming removed 5 bases from V and 1 base from J; junction bases left unmatched: 11. Germline V lookup: CDR1 SEHNR, CDR2 FQNEAQ (reference sequence). In nucleotides, the CDR3 is TGTGCCAGCAGCCCAGCGGACAGGCCGGGGTCCTACGAGCAGTACTTC. Translating it yields CASSPADRPGSYEQYF.

This clonotype has only a few counts. The rearrangement uses TRBV12-3 or TRBV12-4 and TRBJ2-1; 8 positions agree with TRBD2. This CDR3 is 19 amino acids long. Germline trimming cut 3 bases from V and 1 base from J; bases unmatched to any gene: 14. The CDR3 loop reads CASSLRGVLSIGSYNEQFF. Written as DNA, the CDR3 is TGTGCCAGCAGTTTGCGGGGGGTACTTTCCATTGGGTCCTACAATGAGCAGTTCTTC.

In this sample, this clonotype turned up a few times. The chain uses TRBV2 and TRBJ2-5; D ambiguous. CDR1 is SNHLY, CDR2 FYNNEI, per germline. The CDR3 has 16 residues. The V end lost 2 bases, the J end lost 1 base, and 14 bases lay between the germline ends. The CDR3 loop reads CASSEKYSFAQETQYF. The CDR3 DNA reads as TGTGCCAGCAGTGAAAAGTACAGCTTCGCCCAAGAGACCCAGTACTTC. The whole variable domain, remainder taken from reference TRBV2 and TRBJ2-5, is EPEVTQTPSHQVTQMGQEVILRCVPISNHLYFYWYRQILGQKVEFLVSFYNNEISEKSEIFDDQFSVERPDGSNFTLKIRSTKLEDSAMYFCASSEKYSFAQETQYFGPGTRLLVL.

This clonotype was observed a few times. The rearrangement uses TRBV5-1 and TRBJ1-1; 7 nucleotides line up with TRBD1. Trimming took 5 bases from V and 3 from J; bases not matched to a gene: 10. The germline V gene has CDR1 SGHRS and CDR2 YFSETQ. CDR3 length: 15 residues. CDR3 DNA: TGCGCCAGCAGAGAAATCACAGGGGACTACACTGAAGCTTTCTTT. It specifies CASREITGDYTEAFF.

This clonotype was found a few times. The rearrangement links TRBV30 to TRBJ2-1; D is undetermined. The CDR3 spans 12 residues. Looked up from germline, CDR1 is GTSNPN and CDR2 is SVGIG (reference sequence). V lost 0 bases and J lost 4, with 4 bases in between. The CDR3 protein is CAWSVLYNEQFF. As DNA, the CDR3 is TGTGCCTGGAGTGTACTTTACAATGAGCAGTTCTTC. The full variable domain, completed using reference TRBV30 and TRBJ2-1, is SQTIHQWPATLVQPVGSPLSLECTVEGTSNPNLYWYRQAAGRGLQLLFYSVGIGQISSEVPQNLSASRPQDRQFILSSKKLLLSDSGFYLCAWSVLYNEQFFGPGTRLTVL.

This clonotype occurred a few times. The V and J genes are TRBV5-1 and TRBJ2-7, with unresolved D. This CDR3 has 15 amino acids. Trimming pared 3 bases from V and 9 bases from J, leaving 22 bases between. CDR1 and CDR2 (germline): SGHRS, YFSETQ. Written as DNA, the CDR3 is TGCGCCAGCAGCTATACCGGGCCCTCCCCCATGGTGCAGTACTTC. It encodes CASSYTGPSPMVQYF.

The sample holds many counts of this clonotype. The CDR3: CASSFRDIYNEQFF. In DNA form, the CDR3 reads TGTGCCAGCAGTTTCCGGGACATTTACAATGAGCAGTTCTTC. This chain links TRBV6-2 or TRBV6-3 with TRBJ2-1; D perhaps matches TRBD1 (6 bases). Trimming left V 4 bases short and J 4 bases short, with 11 bases between. The germline V gene encodes CDR1 MNHEY and CDR2 SVGEGT. The CDR3 contains 14 residues.

This clonotype was seen more than once but under ten times. This chain connects TRBV29-1 to TRBJ2-3; D may be TRBD2 (5 bases). Trimming left V 3 bases short and J 5 bases short, with 21 bases between. The CDR3 has 16 amino acids. The germline V gene has CDR1 SQVTM and CDR2 ANQGSEA. CDR3 DNA: TGCAGCGTTGATGGGAGTAAAAGAGAAGAGCGAGATACGCAGTATTTT. Residues: CSVDGSKREERDTQYF.

This chain uses TRBV7-8 with TRBJ2-1; 7 bases fit TRBD2. Germline V gene data show CDR1 as SGHVS and CDR2 as FQNEAQ. The junction had 17 bases not matched to a gene; V was cut back by 4 bases and J by 5 bases. This CDR3 is built from 18 residues. CDR3 coding DNA: TGTGCCAGCAGCTCTCGAACCCTCCTAGCGGCAATTGACAATGAGCAGTTCTTC. It specifies CASSSRTLLAAIDNEQFF.

This clonotype was recorded a few times. This chain connects TRBV7-6 to TRBJ1-2; D not resolved. CDR1 SGHVS and CDR2 FNYEAQ come from the germline V gene. There are 15 residues in the CDR3. V gave up 1 base and J gave up 1 base, with 10 bases separating them. For the CDR3, the DNA is TGTGCCAGCAGCTTAGGGCCAGAAATTAACTATGGCTACACCTTC. Translated, it gives CASSLGPEINYGYTF.

The rearrangement joins TRBV20-1 to TRBJ2-2; tentatively, D is TRBD1 or TRBD2 (6 bases each). Germline-derived CDR1 and CDR2 are DFQATT and SNEGSKA (reference sequence). V was cut by 5 bases and J by 10 bases, with 17 bases left in between. The CDR3 runs to 13 residues. CDR3 sequence: CSAGWGAKEELFF. The CDR3 nucleotides read TGCAGTGCTGGTTGGGGGGCTAAAGAGGAGCTGTTTTTT.

This clonotype turned up a few times. J is TRBJ2-1 and V is TRBV11-2; D gene ambiguous. The V end lost 0 bases, the J end lost 0 bases, and 9 bases lay between the germline ends. CDR1 is SGHAT and CDR2 is FQNNGV in the germline V gene. The length of the CDR3 is 16 residues. For the CDR3, the DNA is TGTGCCAGCAGCTTAGATCTTAGTGGCTCCTACAATGAGCAGTTCTTC. It yields the protein CASSLDLSGSYNEQFF.

V gene TRBV20-1 combines with J gene TRBJ2-7; a possible D gene is TRBD2 (5 bases). The germline CDR1 and CDR2 sequences are DFQATT and SNEGSKA (reference sequence). Trimming pared 5 bases from V and 0 bases from J, leaving 8 bases between. The CDR3 loop spans 12 amino acids. The DNA for the CDR3 is TGCAGTGCTCAAGCGGACTCCTACGAGCAGTACTTC. Its translation is CSAQADSYEQYF.

This clonotype was found a few times. The V and J genes are TRBV5-1 and TRBJ2-3; 9 bases match TRBD1. The CDR3 has 15 amino acids. Unmatched junction bases numbered 6, after V lost 2 bases and J lost 5 bases. CDR1 and CDR2 (germline): SGHRS, YFSETQ. CDR3 sequence (DNA): TGCGCCAGCAGCTTCCAGACAGGGGGAGGAGATACGCAGTATTTT. Translating gives CASSFQTGGGDTQYF.

This clonotype was observed at least ten times. No DNA is shown, since the ends of the CDR3 on it are uncertain; the CDR3 is the one TCRdb lists. The chain employs TRBV12-3 or TRBV12-4 and TRBJ1-2; TRBD1, the D gene given by the table, was not confirmed from the DNA. With termini counted, the CDR3 has 16 amino acids. CDR3 in amino acids: CASSFGPGGSNYGYTF.

This clonotype showed up just a few times. The J gene is TRBJ2-1, the V gene TRBV4-1; TRBD1 aligns across 10 bases. Losses at the gene ends were 6 bases for V and 11 bases for J; bases not matched to a gene: 10. Germline CDR1 and CDR2: MGHRA and YSYEKL. This CDR3 is 14 amino acids long. The CDR3 is CASRPGQGPPKQFF. Written as DNA, the CDR3 is TGCGCCAGCAGACCGGGACAGGGGCCACCCAAGCAGTTCTTC.

V usage is TRBV9 and J usage is TRBJ1-2; D remains ambiguous. CDR3 length equals 16 residues. From germline, CDR1 is SGDLS and CDR2 YYNGEE. V was clipped by 0 bases and J by 0 bases, with 12 bases between them. As DNA, the CDR3 is TGTGCCAGCAGCGTAGAGGTGAGGCATACTAACTATGGCTACACCTTC. It yields the protein CASSVEVRHTNYGYTF.

The J gene is TRBJ1-1, the V gene TRBV29-1, with unresolved D. Germline CDR1 is SQVTM and CDR2 is ANQGSEA. CDR3 size: 12 residues. V lost 5 bases, J lost 0 bases, and 7 bases lay in between. The CDR3 nucleotides are TGCAGCGTTTACGCCTTGAACACTGAAGCTTTCTTT. This codes for CSVYALNTEAFF.

This clonotype came up a few times. The rearrangement uses TRBV11-1 and TRBJ2-1; the D gene is possibly TRBD2 (5 bases). Per the germline V gene, CDR1 is SGHAT and CDR2 is FQDESV (reference sequence). V gave up 5 bases and J gave up 8 bases, with 22 bases separating them. The CDR3 consists of 16 residues. CDR3 region: CASSPRRTSEVDEQFF. In DNA, the CDR3 is TGTGCCAGCAGCCCTCGAAGGACTTCGGAGGTCGATGAGCAGTTCTTC. Supplemented by reference TRBV11-1 and TRBJ2-1, the full variable domain reads EAEVAQSPRYKITEKSQAVAFWCDPISGHATLYWYRQILGQGPELLVQFQDESVVDDSQLPKDRFSAERLKGVDSTLKIQPAELGDSAMYLCASSPRRTSEVDEQFFGPGTRLTVL.

This clonotype came up many times. J is TRBJ1-5 and V is TRBV5-5, with unresolved D. This CDR3 comprises 14 residues. From germline, CDR1 is SGHKS and CDR2 YYEKEE (reference sequence). Trimming removed 0 bases from V and 6 bases from J, with 10 bases in between. The CDR3 here is CASSLDPAPQPQHF. The DNA of the CDR3 is TGTGCCAGCAGCTTGGATCCAGCTCCTCAGCCCCAGCATTTT.